These 4 T cell receptor beta chains were sequenced from one sample in a study of blood T cell repertoires in COVID-19. Assay: immunoSEQ multiplex PCR; the TCRdb copy retains only in-frame clones and omits some. Altogether a few hundred thousand clones are present, 87% being singletons, with the ten largest covering 8.5% to 10%. Sequenced: PBMCs or T cells enriched from blood (not recorded which). The receptors were sampled from a woman aged 18 to 35 who had recovered from COVID-19.

The chain recombines TRBV2 with TRBJ1-4; D possibly corresponds to TRBD1 (5 bases). V lost 6 bases and J 0 bases, leaving 14 bases between the germline ends. CDR3 size: 16 residues. The germline V gene has CDR1 SNHLY and CDR2 FYNNEI. The CDR3 region has the DNA TGTGCCAGCAGCCTTATACAGGCTGCAACTAATGAAAAACTGTTTTTT. Its translation is CASSLIQAATNEKLFF.

The chain carries TRBV9 and TRBJ2-3; the D gene is possibly TRBD2 (5 bases). The CDR3 totals 16 residues. CDR1 and CDR2 (germline): SGDLS, YYNGEE. V lost 0 bases and J 6 bases, leaving 17 bases between the germline ends. CDR3 loop: CASSVDPAVPGDTQYF. The CDR3 bases are TGTGCCAGCAGCGTAGACCCAGCGGTCCCGGGGGATACGCAGTATTTT.

This clone was picked up one time. A much larger clone differs by one base, so this may be a read error. The chain joins TRBV28 to TRBJ1-4, with 11 bases matching TRBD1. The CDR3 loop spans 14 amino acids. Germline CDR1 and CDR2: MDHEN and SYDVKM. Trimming cost V 6 bases and J 4 bases; bases outside gene matches: 1. The CDR3 region has the DNA TGTGCCAGCAGCGGGACAGGGGGTAATGAAAAACTGTTTTTT. Encoded protein: CASSGTGGNEKLFF.

Here the CDR3 reads CASSLHRGLAGAGGELFF. The CDR3 DNA reads as TGTGCCAGCAGCTTACATCGGGGACTAGCGGGAGCGGGCGGGGAGCTGTTTTTT. The rearrangement uses TRBV7-2 and TRBJ2-2, with TRBD2 identical over 14 bases. V was pared by 2 bases and J by 7 bases, with 9 bases of the junction left unmatched. From germline, CDR1 is SGHTA and CDR2 FQGNSA. The CDR3 spans 18 residues.